This T cell receptor beta chain was retrieved from a study of T-cell reconstitution after alpha-beta-depleted transplantation in children. The authors prepared the TCRbeta library with unique molecular identifiers. MiXCR, applied by TCRdb to the PCR reads, yields one record per CDR3 protein. The table records about 400,000 distinct CDR3 sequences, about an eighth of them present only once. The CDR3 sequence is 16 residues long. Per the germline V gene, CDR1 is SGHAT and CDR2 is FQNNGV. J lost 4 bases, V lost 0 bases, and 8 bases had no gene match. The rearrangement uses TRBV11-2 and TRBJ2-5; 7 bases agree with TRBD2. This material consisted of PBMCs, taken from the stem cell graft. This receptor was taken from a human donor who donated a stem cell graft to a child with Fanconi anemia. The CDR3: CASSLEAGGGIETQYF. CDR3 bases: TGTGCCAGCAGCTTAGAGGCCGGGGGAGGGATAGAGACCCAGTACTTC. Full variable domain (outside the CDR3, taken from reference TRBV11-2 and TRBJ2-5): EAGVAQSPRYKIIEKRQSVAFWCNPISGHATLYWYQQILGQGPKLLIQFQNNGVVDDSQLPKDRFSAERLKGVDSTLKIQPAKLEDSAVYLCASSLEAGGGIETQYFGPGTRLLVL.